These 6 T cell receptor beta chains originate from one sample sequenced in a study of T cells in Graves' hyperthyroidism and ophthalmopathy. Amplification targeted TCR beta CDR3 regions from RNA transcripts. The TCR CDR3 first-round RT-PCR relied on the HTBI primer set. TCRdb used MiXCR to reprocess the multiplex PCR reads, holding one entry per CDR3 protein. In the table there are hundreds of thousands of distinct CDR3 sequences, roughly 24% of which are singletons. The sample taken for sequencing was blood. These receptor sequences come from a woman in her twenties or thirties with Graves' ophthalmopathy.

This clonotype was counted ten times or more. This chain links TRBV9 with TRBJ2-2; D uncertain. Trimming left V 2 bases short and J 1 base short, with 9 bases between. CDR3 length equals 15 residues. Germline CDR1 reads SGDLS; CDR2 reads YYNGEE. DNA of the CDR3: TGTGCCAGCAGCGTCGGGCGGTGGAACACCGGGGAGCTGTTTTTT. This encodes CASSVGRWNTGELFF.

The chain links TRBV5-1 to TRBJ2-6; the D gene is possibly TRBD1 (5 bases). The CDR3 contains 18 residues. The V end was cut by 4 bases, the J end by 1 base, with 18 bases between. Looked up from germline, CDR1 is SGHRS and CDR2 is YFSETQ. CDR3 coding DNA: TGCGCCAGCAGCCTTCAGGGCATTTCCATTTCTGGGGCCAACGTCCTGACTTTC. Protein: CASSLQGISISGANVLTF.

This clonotype was picked up many times. The chain carries TRBV12-3 or TRBV12-4 and TRBJ2-2; D not resolved. The V and J ends lost 3 bases and 6 bases respectively, with 11 bases between them. There are 14 residues in the CDR3. The CDR3 coding sequence is TGTGCCAGCAGTTTTTGGGGAAACGCCGGGGAGCTGTTTTTT. It specifies CASSFWGNAGELFF.

A word on this clonotype: A read error may explain this, as a much larger clone is one base away. V gene TRBV5-2 combines with J gene TRBJ2-2; the DNA was not used to check the table's D call, TRBD1. TRBV5-2 is a listed pseudogene. There are 16 residues in the CDR3. The CDR3 bases are TGTGCCAGCAACTTCTGGGGGACAACCAACACCGGGGAGCTGTTTTTT. It specifies CASNFWGTTNTGELFF.

This clonotype was detected many times. The V call is TRBV7-2, the J call TRBJ1-2, with 7 bases that match TRBD1. Unmatched junction bases numbered 5, after V lost 4 bases and J lost 0 bases. Germline-derived CDR1 and CDR2 are SGHTA and FQGNSA. The CDR3 extends over 15 amino acids. CDR3 bases: TGTGCCAGCAGCTCCATCGGGACAGCTAACTATGGCTACACCTTC. Translation gives CASSSIGTANYGYTF.

J is TRBJ1-5 and V is TRBV2; D might be TRBD1 (5 bases). Trimming pared 6 bases from V and 0 bases from J, leaving 12 bases between. Germline V gene sequence: CDR1 SNHLY, CDR2 FYNNEI. The CDR3 covers 15 residues. CDR3 residues: CASRETDSSNQPQHF. The CDR3 DNA is TGTGCCAGCAGGGAGACAGATTCTAGCAATCAGCCCCAGCATTTT.